The source of this T cell receptor (beta chain) is a study of blood T cell repertoires in COVID-19. Study in general: The cDNA or gDNA used as material had been derived from T cells, B-cell-depleted T cells, or PBMCs.

The CDR3 has 15 amino acids. Trimming stripped 5 bases from V and 1 base from J, with 13 bases between. The germline gives CDR1 SGDLS, CDR2 YYNGEE. In the authors' workflow: It was from reference gene primer amplification that nucleated cell counts were estimated. Assay: immunoSEQ multiplex PCR; the TCRdb copy retains only in-frame clones and omits some. The V and J calls and clone size are taken from that table; D and trimming were inferred from the DNA. The table includes about 85,000 clones, around 87% detected once. Sample: peripheral blood. The sequence came from a woman of 80 years or more with active or convalescent COVID-19. The V call is TRBV9, the J call TRBJ2-1; tentatively, D is TRBD1 (5 bases). The CDR3 protein is CASSVDILSYNEQFF. The CDR3 coding sequence is TGTGCCAGCAGTGTGGACATTTTGTCCTACAATGAGCAGTTCTTC.